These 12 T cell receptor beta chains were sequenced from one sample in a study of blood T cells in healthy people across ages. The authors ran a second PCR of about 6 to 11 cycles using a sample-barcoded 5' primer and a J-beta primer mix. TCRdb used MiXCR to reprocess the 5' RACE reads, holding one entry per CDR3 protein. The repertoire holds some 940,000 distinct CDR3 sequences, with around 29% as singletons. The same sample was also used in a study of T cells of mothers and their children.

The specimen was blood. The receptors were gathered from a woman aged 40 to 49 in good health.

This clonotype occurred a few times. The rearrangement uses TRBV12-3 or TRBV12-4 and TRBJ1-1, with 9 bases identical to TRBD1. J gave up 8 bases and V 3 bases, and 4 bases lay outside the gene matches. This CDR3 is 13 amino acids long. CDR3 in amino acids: CASSLSGTGEAFF. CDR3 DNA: TGTGCCAGCAGTTTGAGCGGGACAGGGGAAGCTTTCTTT.

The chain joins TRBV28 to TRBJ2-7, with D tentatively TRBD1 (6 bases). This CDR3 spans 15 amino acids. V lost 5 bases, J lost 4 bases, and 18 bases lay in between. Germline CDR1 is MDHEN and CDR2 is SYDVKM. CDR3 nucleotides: TGTGCCAGCAGTCCATTCTCGACTGGACAGTACGAGCAGTACTTC. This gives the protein CASSPFSTGQYEQYF. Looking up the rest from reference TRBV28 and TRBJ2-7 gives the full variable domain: DVKVTQSSRYLVKRTGEKVFLECVQDMDHENMFWYRQDPGLGLRLIYFSYDVKMKEKGDIPEGYSVSREKKERFSLILESASTNQTSMYLCASSPFSTGQYEQYFGPGTRLTVT.

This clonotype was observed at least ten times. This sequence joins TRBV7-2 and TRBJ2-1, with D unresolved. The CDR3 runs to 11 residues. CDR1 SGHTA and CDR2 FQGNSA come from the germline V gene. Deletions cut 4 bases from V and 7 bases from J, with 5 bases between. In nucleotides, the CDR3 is TGTGCCAGCAGCTCTCGAAATGAGCAGTTCTTC. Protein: CASSSRNEQFF. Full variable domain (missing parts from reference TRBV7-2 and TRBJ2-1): GAGVSQSPSNKVTEKGKDVELRCDPISGHTALYWYRQSLGQGLEFLIYFQGNSAPDKSGLPSDRFSAERTGGSVSTLTIQRTQQEDSAVYLCASSSRNEQFFGPGTRLTVL.

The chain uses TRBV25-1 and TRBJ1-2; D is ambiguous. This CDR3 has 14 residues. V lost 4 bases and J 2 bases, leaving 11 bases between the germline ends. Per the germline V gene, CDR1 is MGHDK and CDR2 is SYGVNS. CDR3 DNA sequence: TGTGCCAGCAGTGGGCCGGGGTTGAACTATGGCTACACCTTC. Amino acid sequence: CASSGPGLNYGYTF.

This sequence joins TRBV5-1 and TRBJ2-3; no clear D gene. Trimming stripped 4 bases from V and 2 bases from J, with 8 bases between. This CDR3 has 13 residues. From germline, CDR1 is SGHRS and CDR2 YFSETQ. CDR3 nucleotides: TGCGCCAGCAGCACGGTCTCCACAGATACGCAGTATTTT. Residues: CASSTVSTDTQYF.

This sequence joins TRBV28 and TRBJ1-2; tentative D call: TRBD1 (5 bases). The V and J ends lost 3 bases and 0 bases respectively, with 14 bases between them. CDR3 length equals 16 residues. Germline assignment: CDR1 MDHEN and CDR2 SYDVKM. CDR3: CASSLTGGGPNYGYTF. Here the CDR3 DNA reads TGTGCCAGCAGTTTGACGGGCGGGGGTCCTAACTATGGCTACACCTTC.

CDR3 residues: CASSWGSGGQETQYF. The CDR3 coding sequence is TGCGCCAGCAGCTGGGGTAGCGGGGGACAAGAGACCCAGTACTTC. The chain couples TRBV5-1 to TRBJ2-5; TRBD2 matches 9 bases. Unmatched junction bases numbered 5, after V lost 3 bases and J lost 2 bases. Germline-derived CDR1 and CDR2 are SGHRS and YFSETQ. CDR3 length equals 15 residues.

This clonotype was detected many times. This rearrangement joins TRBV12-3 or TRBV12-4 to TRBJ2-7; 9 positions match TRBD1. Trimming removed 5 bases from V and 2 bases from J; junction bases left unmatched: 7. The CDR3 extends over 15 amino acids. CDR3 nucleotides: TGTGCCAGCAGTAAACAGGGGGCAGGACCCTACGAGCAGTACTTC. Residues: CASSKQGAGPYEQYF.

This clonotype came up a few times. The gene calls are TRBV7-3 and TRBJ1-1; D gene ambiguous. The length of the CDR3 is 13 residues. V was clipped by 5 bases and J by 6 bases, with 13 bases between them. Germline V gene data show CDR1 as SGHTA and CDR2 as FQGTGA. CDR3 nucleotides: TGTGCCAGCAGCGCAAACTGGGGATCTGAAGCTTTCTTT. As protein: CASSANWGSEAFF.

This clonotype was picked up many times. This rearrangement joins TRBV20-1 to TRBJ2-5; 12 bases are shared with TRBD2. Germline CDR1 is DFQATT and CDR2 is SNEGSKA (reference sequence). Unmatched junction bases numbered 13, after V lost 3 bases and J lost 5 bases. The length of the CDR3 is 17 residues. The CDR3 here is CSASPQTSGGLLETQYF. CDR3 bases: TGCAGTGCTAGCCCCCAGACTAGCGGGGGCCTGCTGGAGACCCAGTACTTC.

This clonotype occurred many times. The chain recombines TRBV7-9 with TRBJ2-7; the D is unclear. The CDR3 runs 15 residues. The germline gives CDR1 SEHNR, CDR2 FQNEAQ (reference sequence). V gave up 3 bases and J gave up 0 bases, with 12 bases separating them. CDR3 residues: CASSFEKGISYEQYF. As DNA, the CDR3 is TGTGCCAGCAGCTTTGAAAAGGGCATCTCCTACGAGCAGTACTTC.

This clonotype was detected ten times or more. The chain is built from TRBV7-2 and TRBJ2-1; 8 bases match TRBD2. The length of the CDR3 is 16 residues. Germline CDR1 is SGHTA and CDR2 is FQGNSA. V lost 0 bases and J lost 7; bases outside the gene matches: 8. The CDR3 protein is CASSLARTGGLNEQFF. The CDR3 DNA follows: TGTGCCAGCAGCTTAGCGAGGACGGGGGGGTTGAATGAGCAGTTCTTC.